The source of this TCR beta chain is a study of CD8+CD57+ T cells in acquired aplastic anemia. Trimming shortened V by 1 base and J by 5 bases, and 17 bases separated the two germline ends. This CDR3 contains 17 residues. The germline V gene encodes CDR1 SGHVS and CDR2 FNYEAQ. Genomic DNA templated the TCR beta VDJ and CDR3 profiling. TCRdb reprocessed the reads with MiXCR, giving one entry per CDR3 protein. In the table there are 150,000 or so distinct CDR3 sequences, 50% to 75% of which are singletons. The chain is built from TRBV7-6 and TRBJ2-2, with D maybe TRBD1 (7 bases). The material sequenced was sorted CD4+, CD8+, or CD8+CD57+ T cells (not recorded which) from PBMCs. This TCR derives from a human donor in good health. In DNA form, the CDR3 reads TGTGCCAGCAGCTTAGGCATCAGGGGGGTGAATACCGGGGAGCTGTTTTTT. As protein: CASSLGIRGVNTGELFF.